The table lists the clone carrying this TCR beta chain with a few counts. The record originates from a study of OX40 agonist ivuxolimab in advanced cancers. Study at large: The dose-escalation cohort was approximately 80% male, with a mean age of 60 years, ranging roughly 20 to 80.

TCRdb keeps only in-frame clones here, not all; method: immunoSEQ multiplex PCR. Of fewer than 85,000 clones detected, around nine tenths appear once; the ten largest clones hold 0.72%. CDR1 and CDR2 (germline): GTSNPN, SVGIG (reference sequence). V lost 0 bases and J 6 bases, leaving 17 bases between the germline ends. The CDR3 is made up of 16 amino acids. The receptor was isolated from an adult with an advanced solid tumor such as melanoma, head and neck, liver or kidney cancer. Sequences were derived from CD4+ or CD8+ T cells sorted from blood, sampled in a trial of the OX40 agonist ivuxolimab. The V gene is TRBV30, the J gene TRBJ1-4; possibly TRBD1 for D (6 bases). CDR3 loop: CAWSVLGGTYDEKLFF. The CDR3 region has the DNA TGTGCCTGGAGTGTACTCGGCGGGACATACGATGAAAAACTGTTTTTT.